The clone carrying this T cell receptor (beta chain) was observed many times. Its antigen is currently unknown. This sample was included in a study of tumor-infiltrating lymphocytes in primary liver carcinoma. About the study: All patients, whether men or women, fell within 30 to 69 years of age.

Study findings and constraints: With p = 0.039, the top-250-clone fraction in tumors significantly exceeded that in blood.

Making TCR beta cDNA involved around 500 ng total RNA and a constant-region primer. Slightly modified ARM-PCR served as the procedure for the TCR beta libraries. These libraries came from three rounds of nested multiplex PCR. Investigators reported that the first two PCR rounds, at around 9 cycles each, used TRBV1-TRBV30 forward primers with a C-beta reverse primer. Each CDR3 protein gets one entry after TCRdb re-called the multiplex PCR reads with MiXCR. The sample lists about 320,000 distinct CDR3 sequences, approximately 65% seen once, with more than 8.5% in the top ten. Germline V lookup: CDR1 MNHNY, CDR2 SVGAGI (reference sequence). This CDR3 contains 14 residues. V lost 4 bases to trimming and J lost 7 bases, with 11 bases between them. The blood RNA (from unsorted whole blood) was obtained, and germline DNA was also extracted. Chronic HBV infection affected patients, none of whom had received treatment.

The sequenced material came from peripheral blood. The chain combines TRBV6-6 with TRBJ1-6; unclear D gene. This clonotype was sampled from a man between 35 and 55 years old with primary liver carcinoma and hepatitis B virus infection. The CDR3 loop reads CASSFLSENSPLHF. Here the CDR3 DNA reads TGTGCCAGCAGTTTTCTATCGGAGAATTCACCCCTCCACTTT.